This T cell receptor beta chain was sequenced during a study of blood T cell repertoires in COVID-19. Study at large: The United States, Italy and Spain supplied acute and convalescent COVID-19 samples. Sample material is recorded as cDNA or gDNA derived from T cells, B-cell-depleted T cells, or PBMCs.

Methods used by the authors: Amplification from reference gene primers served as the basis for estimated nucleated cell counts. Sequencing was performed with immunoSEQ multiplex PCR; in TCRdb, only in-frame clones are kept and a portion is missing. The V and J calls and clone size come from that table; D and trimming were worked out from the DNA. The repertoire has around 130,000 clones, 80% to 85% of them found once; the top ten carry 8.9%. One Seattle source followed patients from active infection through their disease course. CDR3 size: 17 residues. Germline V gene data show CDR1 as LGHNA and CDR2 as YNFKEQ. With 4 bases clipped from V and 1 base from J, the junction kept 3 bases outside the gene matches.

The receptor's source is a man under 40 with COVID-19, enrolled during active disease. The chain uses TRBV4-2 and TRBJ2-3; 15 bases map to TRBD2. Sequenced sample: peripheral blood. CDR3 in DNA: TGTGCCAGCAGCCCGGGACTAGCGGGAGGAGGCACAGATACGCAGTATTTT. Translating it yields CASSPGLAGGGTDTQYF.